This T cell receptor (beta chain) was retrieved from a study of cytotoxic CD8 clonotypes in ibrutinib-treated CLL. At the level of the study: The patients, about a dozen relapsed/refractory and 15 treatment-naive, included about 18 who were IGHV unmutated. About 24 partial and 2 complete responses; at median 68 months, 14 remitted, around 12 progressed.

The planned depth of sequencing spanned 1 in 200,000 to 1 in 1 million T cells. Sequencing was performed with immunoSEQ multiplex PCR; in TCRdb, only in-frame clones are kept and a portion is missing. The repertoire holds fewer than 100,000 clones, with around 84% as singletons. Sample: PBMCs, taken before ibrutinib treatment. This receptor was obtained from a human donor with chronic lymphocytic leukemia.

The CDR3 region is CASTTHWGSGYEQYF. Here the CDR3 DNA reads TGTGCCAGCACCACCCATTGGGGGAGTGGCTACGAGCAGTACTTC. The J gene is TRBJ2-7, the V gene TRBV21-1. TRBV21-1 is marked as a pseudogene. CDR3 length: 15 amino acids.